The count of the clone carrying this TCR beta chain is one. Its specificity is not known. Treatment defined: oral pan-JAK inhibitor, 5-10 mg twice daily. Germline CDR1 GTSNPN, CDR2 SVGIG (reference sequence). V shed 4 bases and J 10 bases; nucleotides not matched to a gene: 8. The CDR3 loop spans 12 amino acids. The source of the sample is a study of CD8+ T cells in alopecia areata. General study results and limits: Affected lesional scalp, above all in alopecia totalis/universalis, was more clonal than normal scalp. Because of a solitary nonresponder, the connection of baseline CD8+ expansion to response stays uncertain. Many expanded lesional clones persisted in scalp and blood during tofacitinib treatment.

RNA extraction and reverse transcription yielded cDNA as sequencing template. Repertoires were generated with immunoSEQ multiplex PCR, while TCRdb's copy carries only in-frame clones and drops some. The repertoire holds some 110,000 clones, 58% seen once, with 25% to 30% in the top ten. This TCR derives from a human donor with alopecia areata. The starting material was CD8+ T cells sorted from blood, obtained at week 4, from a patient treated with tofacitinib. The chain employs TRBV30 and TRBJ1-2; TRBD1 agrees at 8 bases. The CDR3 reads CAWTEGQAYYTF. The CDR3 DNA reads as TGTGCCTGGACCGAGGGACAGGCATACTACACCTTC.